What follows is one TCR beta chain and its context. Antigen specificity is unknown. The data stem from a study of T-cell memory formation after mild COVID-19. The TCR alpha and TCR beta cDNA libraries, bearing sample barcodes and UMIs, were generated by 5'RACE using constant-segment primers. MiXCR, applied by TCRdb to the 5' RACE reads, yields one record per CDR3 protein. Among about 180,000 distinct CDR3 sequences listed, 16% were seen once. Study results and caveats: Clones that shrank (day 15 to 85) were balanced CD4/CD8, whereas later expanders leaned CD4+. Cross-reactive memory seemingly joined, as some responding clones were found in pre-infection memory.

This sequence was found in an adult woman who had mild COVID-19 (a few samples of this study predate the infection). Cell type and time point are not known. The sample was PBMCs or a T cell subset sorted from them (not recorded which).

The chain's CDR3 is CASSQDRHSGGSYEQYF. The CDR3 DNA sequence: TGCGCCAGCAGCCAAGATCGGCATAGCGGGGGATCCTACGAGCAGTACTTC. The chain uses TRBV4-1 and TRBJ2-7; TRBD2 agrees at 9 bases. This CDR3 comprises 17 residues. The germline V gene has CDR1 MGHRA and CDR2 YSYEKL. V trimming: 0 bases; J trimming: 1 base; junction bases outside the gene matches: 7.